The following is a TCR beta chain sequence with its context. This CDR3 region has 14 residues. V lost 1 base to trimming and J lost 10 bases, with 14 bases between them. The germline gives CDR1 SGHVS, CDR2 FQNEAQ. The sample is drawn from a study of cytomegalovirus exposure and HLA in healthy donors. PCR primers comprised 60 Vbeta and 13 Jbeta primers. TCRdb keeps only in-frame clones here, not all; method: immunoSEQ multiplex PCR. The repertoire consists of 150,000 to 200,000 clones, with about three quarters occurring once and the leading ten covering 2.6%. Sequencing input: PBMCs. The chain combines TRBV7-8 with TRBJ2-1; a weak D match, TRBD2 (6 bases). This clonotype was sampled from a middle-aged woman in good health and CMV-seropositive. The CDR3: CASSLGRGTGEQFF. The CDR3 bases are TGTGCCAGCAGCTTAGGCAGAGGGACTGGCGAGCAGTTCTTC. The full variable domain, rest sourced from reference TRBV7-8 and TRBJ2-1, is GAGVSQSPRYKVAKRGQDVALRCDPISGHVSLFWYQQALGQGPEFLTYFQNEAQLDKSGLPSDRFFAERPEGSVSTLKIQRTQQEDSAVYLCASSLGRGTGEQFFGPGTRLTVL.